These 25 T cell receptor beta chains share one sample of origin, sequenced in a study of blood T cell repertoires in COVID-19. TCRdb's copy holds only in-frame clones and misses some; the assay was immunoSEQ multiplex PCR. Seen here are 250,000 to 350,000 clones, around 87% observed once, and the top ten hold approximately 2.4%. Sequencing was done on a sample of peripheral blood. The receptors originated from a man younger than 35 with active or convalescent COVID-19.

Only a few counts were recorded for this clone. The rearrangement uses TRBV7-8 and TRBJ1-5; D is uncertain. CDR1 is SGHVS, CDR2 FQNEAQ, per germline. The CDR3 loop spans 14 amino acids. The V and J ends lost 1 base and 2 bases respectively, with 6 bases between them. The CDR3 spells CASSLVLGNQPQHF. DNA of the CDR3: TGTGCCAGCAGCTTAGTACTGGGCAATCAGCCCCAGCATTTT.

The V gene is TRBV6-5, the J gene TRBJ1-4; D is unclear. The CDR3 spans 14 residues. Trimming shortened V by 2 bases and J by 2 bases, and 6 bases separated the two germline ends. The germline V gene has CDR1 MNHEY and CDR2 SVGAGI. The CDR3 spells CASSYRGTNEKLFF. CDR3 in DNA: TGTGCCAGCAGTTACCGTGGCACTAATGAAAAACTGTTTTTT.

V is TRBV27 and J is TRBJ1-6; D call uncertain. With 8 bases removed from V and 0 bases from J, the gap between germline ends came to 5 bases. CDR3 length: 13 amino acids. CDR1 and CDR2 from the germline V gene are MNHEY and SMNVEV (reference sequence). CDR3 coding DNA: TGTGCCAGCGGCGGCTCCTATAATTCACCCCTCCACTTT. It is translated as CASGGSYNSPLHF.

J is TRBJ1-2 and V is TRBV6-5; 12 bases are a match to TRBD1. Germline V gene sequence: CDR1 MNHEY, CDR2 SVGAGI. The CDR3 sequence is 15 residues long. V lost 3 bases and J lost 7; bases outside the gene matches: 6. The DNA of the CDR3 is TGTGCCAGCAGTTATACGGGGACAGGGGGCGCTGGCTACACCTTC. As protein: CASSYTGTGGAGYTF.

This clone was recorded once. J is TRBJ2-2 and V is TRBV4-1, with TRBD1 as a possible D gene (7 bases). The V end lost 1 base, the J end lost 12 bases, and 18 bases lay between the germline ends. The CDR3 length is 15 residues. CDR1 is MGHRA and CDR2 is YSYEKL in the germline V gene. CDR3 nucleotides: TGCGCCAGCAGCCAAGGACAGGGCGGCGGGGCCCAGCTGTTTTTT. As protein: CASSQGQGGGAQLFF.

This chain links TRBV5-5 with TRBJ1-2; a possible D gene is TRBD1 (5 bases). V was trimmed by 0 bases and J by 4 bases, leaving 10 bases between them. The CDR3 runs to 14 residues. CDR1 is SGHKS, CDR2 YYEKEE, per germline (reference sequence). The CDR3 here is CASSLGPGVYGYTF. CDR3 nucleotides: TGTGCCAGCAGCTTGGGGCCGGGGGTCTATGGCTACACCTTC.

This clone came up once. This CDR3 reads CASSLSAGVSAFF. DNA of the CDR3: TGTGCCAGCAGTTTATCGGCAGGGGTAAGTGCTTTCTTT. This chain links TRBV28 with TRBJ1-1, with D possibly TRBD1 on 6 matching bases. The CDR3 is made up of 13 amino acids. CDR1 and CDR2 (germline): MDHEN, SYDVKM. Trimming shortened V by 1 base and J by 11 bases, and 14 bases separated the two germline ends.

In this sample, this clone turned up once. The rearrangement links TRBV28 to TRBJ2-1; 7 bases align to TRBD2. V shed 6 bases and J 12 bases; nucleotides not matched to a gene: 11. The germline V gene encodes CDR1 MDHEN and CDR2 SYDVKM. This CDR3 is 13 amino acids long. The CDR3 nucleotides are TGTGCCAGCAGGGTGGGCGGGAGCCCTAGGCAGTTCTTC. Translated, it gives CASRVGGSPRQFF.

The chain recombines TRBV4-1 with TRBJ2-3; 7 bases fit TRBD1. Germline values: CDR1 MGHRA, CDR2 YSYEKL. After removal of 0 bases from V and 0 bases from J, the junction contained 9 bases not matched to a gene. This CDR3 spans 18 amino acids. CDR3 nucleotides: TGCGCCAGCAGCCAAGAGGGTTATGCAGGGGGTAGCACAGATACGCAGTATTTT. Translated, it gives CASSQEGYAGGSTDTQYF.

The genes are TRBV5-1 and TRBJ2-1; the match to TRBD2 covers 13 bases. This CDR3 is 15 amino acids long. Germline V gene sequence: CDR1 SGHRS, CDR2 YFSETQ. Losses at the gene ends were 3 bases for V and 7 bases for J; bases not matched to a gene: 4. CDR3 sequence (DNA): TGCGCCAGCAGCTGGGGACTAGCGGGGATGAATGAGCAGTTCTTC. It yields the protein CASSWGLAGMNEQFF.

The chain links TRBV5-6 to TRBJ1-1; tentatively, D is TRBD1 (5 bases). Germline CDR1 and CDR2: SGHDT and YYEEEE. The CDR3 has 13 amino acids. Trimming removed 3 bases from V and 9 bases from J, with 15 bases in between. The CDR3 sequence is CASSSPRGGKAFF. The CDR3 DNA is TGTGCCAGCAGCTCCCCACGGGGGGGGAAAGCTTTCTTT.

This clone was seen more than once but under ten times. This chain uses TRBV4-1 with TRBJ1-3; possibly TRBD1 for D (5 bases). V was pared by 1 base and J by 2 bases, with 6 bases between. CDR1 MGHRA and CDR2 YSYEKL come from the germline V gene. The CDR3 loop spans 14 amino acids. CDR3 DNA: TGCGCCAGCAGCCAAGCAGGGACTGGAAACACCATATATTTT. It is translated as CASSQAGTGNTIYF.

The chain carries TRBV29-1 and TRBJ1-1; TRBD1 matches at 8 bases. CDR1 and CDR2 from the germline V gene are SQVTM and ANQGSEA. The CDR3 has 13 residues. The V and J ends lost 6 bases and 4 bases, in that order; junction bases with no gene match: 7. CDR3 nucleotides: TGCAGCGTCGACAGGGGCTGGTCCACTGAAGCTTTCTTT. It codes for CSVDRGWSTEAFF.

CDR3 sequence reads: CASSPLWAGQDTQYF. DNA of the CDR3: TGTGCCAGCAGTCCCCTTTGGGCGGGGCAAGATACGCAGTATTTT. The V gene is TRBV28, the J gene TRBJ2-3, with TRBD2 as a possible D gene (6 bases). This CDR3 is 15 amino acids long. V lost 5 bases and J 5 bases, leaving 17 bases between the germline ends. Per the germline V gene, CDR1 is MDHEN and CDR2 is SYDVKM.

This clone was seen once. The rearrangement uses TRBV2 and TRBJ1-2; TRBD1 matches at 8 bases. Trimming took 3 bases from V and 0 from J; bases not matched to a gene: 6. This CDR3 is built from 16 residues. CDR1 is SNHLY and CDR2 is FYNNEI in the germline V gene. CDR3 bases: TGTGCCAGCAGTGAGGGGGACAGGCGCACTAACTATGGCTACACCTTC. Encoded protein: CASSEGDRRTNYGYTF. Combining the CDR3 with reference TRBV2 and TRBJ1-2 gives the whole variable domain EPEVTQTPSHQVTQMGQEVILRCVPISNHLYFYWYRQILGQKVEFLVSFYNNEISEKSEIFDDQFSVERPDGSNFTLKIRSTKLEDSAMYFCASSEGDRRTNYGYTFGSGTRLTVV.

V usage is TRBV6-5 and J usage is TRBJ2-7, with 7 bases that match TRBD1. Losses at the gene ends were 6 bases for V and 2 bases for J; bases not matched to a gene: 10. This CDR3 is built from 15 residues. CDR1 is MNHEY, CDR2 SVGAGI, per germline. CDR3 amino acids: CASRRGQADTYEQYF. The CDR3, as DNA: TGTGCCAGCAGACGAGGACAGGCTGATACCTACGAGCAGTACTTC.

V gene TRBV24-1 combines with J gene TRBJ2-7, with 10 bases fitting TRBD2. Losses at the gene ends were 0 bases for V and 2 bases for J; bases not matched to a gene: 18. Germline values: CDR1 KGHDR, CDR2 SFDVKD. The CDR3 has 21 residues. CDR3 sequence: CATSDLQSVAGGPSVAYEQYF. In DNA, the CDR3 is TGTGCCACCAGTGATTTGCAGTCGGTAGCGGGGGGCCCTAGTGTCGCCTACGAGCAGTACTTC.

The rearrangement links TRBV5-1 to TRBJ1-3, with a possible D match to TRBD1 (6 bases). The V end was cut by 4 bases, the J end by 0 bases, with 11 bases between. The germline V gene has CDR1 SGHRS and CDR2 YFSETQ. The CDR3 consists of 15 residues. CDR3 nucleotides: TGCGCCAGCAGCGTTGGGACACACTCTGGAAACACCATATATTTT. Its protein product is CASSVGTHSGNTIYF.

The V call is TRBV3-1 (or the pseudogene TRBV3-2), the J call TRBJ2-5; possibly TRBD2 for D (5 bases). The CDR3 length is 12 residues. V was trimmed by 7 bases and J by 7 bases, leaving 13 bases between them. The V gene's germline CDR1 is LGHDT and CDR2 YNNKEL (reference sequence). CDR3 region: CASTPVRGTQYF. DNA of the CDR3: TGTGCCAGCACCCCTGTACGGGGGACCCAGTACTTC.

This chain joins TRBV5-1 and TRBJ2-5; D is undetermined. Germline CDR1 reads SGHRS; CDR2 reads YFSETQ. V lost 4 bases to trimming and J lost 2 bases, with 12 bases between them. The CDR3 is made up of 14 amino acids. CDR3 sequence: CASSLRSRQETQYF. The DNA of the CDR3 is TGCGCCAGCAGCCTGCGGTCTAGACAAGAGACCCAGTACTTC.

The chain's CDR3 is CASSRDNQETQYF. The CDR3 nucleotides read TGTGCCAGCTCCCGGGACAACCAAGAGACCCAGTACTTC. This chain connects TRBV28 to TRBJ2-5; weak D call: TRBD1 (6 bases). This CDR3 comprises 13 residues. CDR1 and CDR2 (germline): MDHEN, SYDVKM. Trimming shortened V by 8 bases and J by 0 bases, and 10 bases separated the two germline ends.

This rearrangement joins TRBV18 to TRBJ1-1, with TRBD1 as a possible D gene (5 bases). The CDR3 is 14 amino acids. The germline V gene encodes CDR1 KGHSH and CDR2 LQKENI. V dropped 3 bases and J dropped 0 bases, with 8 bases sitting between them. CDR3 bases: TGTGCCAGCTCACCGGGGCTCATGAACACTGAAGCTTTCTTT. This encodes CASSPGLMNTEAFF.

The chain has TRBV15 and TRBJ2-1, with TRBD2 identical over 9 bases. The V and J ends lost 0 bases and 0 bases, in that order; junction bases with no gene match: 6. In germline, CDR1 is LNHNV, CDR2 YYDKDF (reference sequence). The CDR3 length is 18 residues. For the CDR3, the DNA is TGTGCCACCAGCAGAGATGTGGCGGGAGGGCTCTCCTACAATGAGCAGTTCTTC. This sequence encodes CATSRDVAGGLSYNEQFF.

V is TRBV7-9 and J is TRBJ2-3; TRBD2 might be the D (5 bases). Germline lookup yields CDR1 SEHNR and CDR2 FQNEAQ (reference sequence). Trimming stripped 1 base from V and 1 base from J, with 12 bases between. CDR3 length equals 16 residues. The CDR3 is CASSLGGSERTDTQYF. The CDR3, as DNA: TGTGCCAGCAGCTTAGGAGGTAGCGAGCGCACAGATACGCAGTATTTT.

The CDR3 DNA reads TGCGCCAGCGGACTCTACTATAACACCGGGGAGCTGTTTTTT. Amino acids: CASGLYYNTGELFF. The V call is TRBV23-1, the J call TRBJ2-2, with a tentative D call TRBD2 (5 bases). TRBV23-1 is noted as an ORF with a role that remains uncertain. V was trimmed by 8 bases and J by 2 bases, leaving 12 bases between them. The CDR3 is 14 amino acids.